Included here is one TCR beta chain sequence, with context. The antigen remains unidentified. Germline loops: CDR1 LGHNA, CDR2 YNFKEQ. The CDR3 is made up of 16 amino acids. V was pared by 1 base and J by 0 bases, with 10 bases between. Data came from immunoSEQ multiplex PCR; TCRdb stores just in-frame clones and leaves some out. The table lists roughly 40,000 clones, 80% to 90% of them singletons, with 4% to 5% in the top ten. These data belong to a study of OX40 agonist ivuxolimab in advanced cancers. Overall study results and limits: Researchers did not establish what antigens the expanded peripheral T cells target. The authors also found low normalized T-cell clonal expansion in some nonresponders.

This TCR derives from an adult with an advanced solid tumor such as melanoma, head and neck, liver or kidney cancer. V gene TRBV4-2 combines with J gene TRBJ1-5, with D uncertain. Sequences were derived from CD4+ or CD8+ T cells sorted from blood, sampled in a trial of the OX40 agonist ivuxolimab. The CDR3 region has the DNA TGTGCCAGCAGCCAAGTCATAGGGTATAGCAATCAGCCCCAGCATTTT. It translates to CASSQVIGYSNQPQHF.